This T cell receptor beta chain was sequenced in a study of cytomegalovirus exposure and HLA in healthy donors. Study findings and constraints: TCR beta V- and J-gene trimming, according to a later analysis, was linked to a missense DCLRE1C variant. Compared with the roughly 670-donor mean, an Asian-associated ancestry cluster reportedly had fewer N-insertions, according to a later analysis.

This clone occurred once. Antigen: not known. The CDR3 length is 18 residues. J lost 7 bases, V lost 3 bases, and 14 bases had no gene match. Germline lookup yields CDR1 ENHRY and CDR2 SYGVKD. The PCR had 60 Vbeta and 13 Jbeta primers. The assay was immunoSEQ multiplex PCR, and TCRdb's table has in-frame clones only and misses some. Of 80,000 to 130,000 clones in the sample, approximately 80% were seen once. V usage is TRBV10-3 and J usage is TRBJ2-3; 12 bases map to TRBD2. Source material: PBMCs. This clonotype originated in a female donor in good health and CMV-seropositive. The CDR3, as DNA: TGTGCCATCAGTGACCCCGGACTAGCGGGGCGGCCCACGAATACGCAGTATTTT. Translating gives CAISDPGLAGRPTNTQYF.